The 17 T cell receptor beta chains below come from one sample, sequenced in a study of neoadjuvant anti-PD-1 for oral cavity cancer. TCRdb keeps only in-frame clones here, not all; method: immunoSEQ multiplex PCR. The sample records about 9,800 clones, about 60% being singletons. Sample time point: after neoadjuvant nivolumab, at surgical resection. This material consisted of PBMCs, taken after nivolumab (anti-PD-1) treatment. These TCRs come from a person aged 40 to 85 with oral cavity squamous cell carcinoma.

This clone was seen more than once but under ten times. The V and J genes are TRBV10-1 and TRBJ1-1; D call uncertain. V lost 1 base and J lost 1, with 1 base in between. The CDR3 has 12 residues. CDR1 and CDR2 from the germline V gene are WNHNN and SYGVQD (reference sequence). The CDR3 protein is CASSEWNTEAFF. DNA for the CDR3: TGCGCCAGCAGTGAGTGGAACACTGAAGCTTTCTTT.

This chain connects TRBV6-6 to TRBJ2-1, with 10 bases that match TRBD2. The germline gives CDR1 MNHNY, CDR2 SVGAGI (reference sequence). Trimming removed 4 bases from V and 9 bases from J; junction bases left unmatched: 9. CDR3 length: 15 amino acids. In nucleotides, the CDR3 is TGTGCCAGCAGTTTCCTAGCGGGAGTTCGTGTTGAGCAGTTCTTC. Its translation is CASSFLAGVRVEQFF.

The chain uses TRBV11-2 and TRBJ2-7; D gene ambiguous. CDR3 length: 16 residues. Germline lookup yields CDR1 SGHAT and CDR2 FQNNGV. V lost 0 bases and J lost 0, with 12 bases in between. The CDR3 bases are TGTGCCAGCAGCTTAGATCGTGGCGTTGCCTCCTACGAGCAGTACTTC. This encodes CASSLDRGVASYEQYF.

V usage is TRBV7-6 and J usage is TRBJ2-7; D is possibly TRBD1 or TRBD2 (5 bases each). Between the trimmed V and J ends, which lost 5 bases and 4 bases, there was a span of 15 bases. Per germline, CDR1 SGHVS and CDR2 FNYEAQ. This CDR3 spans 14 amino acids. The CDR3 DNA sequence: TGTGCCAGCAGCCTAACCGGGACCGATTACGAGCAGTACTTC. Its protein product is CASSLTGTDYEQYF.

This sequence joins TRBV7-9 and TRBJ1-6, with TRBD1 matching 8 bases. This CDR3 has 16 residues. V shed 5 bases and J 7 bases; nucleotides not matched to a gene: 10. Germline V gene data show CDR1 as SEHNR and CDR2 as FQNEAQ (reference sequence). Written as DNA, the CDR3 is TGTGCCAGCAGCCTCGACAGGGGCCCCGCGAATTCACCCCTCCACTTT. Translated, it gives CASSLDRGPANSPLHF.

This clone was counted a few times. The chain carries TRBV29-1 and TRBJ1-3; TRBD1 is a possible D gene (5 bases). This CDR3 is built from 14 residues. V lost 7 bases and J lost 7, with 20 bases in between. Germline CDR1 is SQVTM and CDR2 is ANQGSEA. The CDR3 sequence: CSGRPVGDLNTIYF. CDR3 nucleotides: TGCAGCGGCCGACCTGTGGGGGATTTGAACACCATATATTTT. Combining the CDR3 with reference TRBV29-1 and TRBJ1-3 gives the whole variable domain SAVISQKPSRDICQRGTSLTIQCQVDSQVTMMFWYRQQPGQSLTLIATANQGSEATYESGFVIDKFPISRPNLTFSTLTVSNMSPEDSSIYLCSGRPVGDLNTIYFGEGSWLTVV.

This clone occurred a few times. This chain joins TRBV6-5 and TRBJ1-2; D not certain. CDR1 MNHEY and CDR2 SVGAGI come from the germline V gene. With 7 bases removed from V and 2 bases from J, the gap between germline ends came to 17 bases. This CDR3 is 15 amino acids long. CDR3 sequence: CASTLLGGRNYGYTF. The DNA of the CDR3 is TGTGCCAGCACCTTGTTGGGCGGACGGAACTATGGCTACACCTTC.

The V gene is TRBV27, the J gene TRBJ1-1; D ambiguous. The CDR3 runs 13 residues. Germline CDR1 and CDR2: MNHEY and SMNVEV (reference sequence). Trimming pared 4 bases from V and 3 bases from J, leaving 9 bases between. In DNA form, the CDR3 reads TGTGCCAGCAGTTCAACTTGGGACACTGAAGCTTTCTTT. Amino acid sequence: CASSSTWDTEAFF.

The J gene is TRBJ2-1, the V gene TRBV6-6, with no clear D. Germline V gives CDR1 MNHNY, CDR2 SVGAGI (reference sequence). The CDR3 loop spans 9 amino acids. Trimming pared 7 bases from V and 9 bases from J, leaving 4 bases between. CDR3 sequence reads: CASNLEQFF. The CDR3, as DNA: TGTGCCAGCAATCTTGAGCAGTTCTTC.

A few counts support this clone. V usage is TRBV7-6 and J usage is TRBJ1-2, with 11 bases matching TRBD1. The J segment lost 3 bases and the V segment lost 6 bases, leaving 6 bases of the junction unmatched. Germline assignment: CDR1 SGHVS and CDR2 FNYEAQ. This CDR3 has 15 amino acids. The chain's CDR3 is CASRPGTGGDYGYTF. The CDR3 coding sequence is TGTGCCAGCAGACCCGGGACAGGGGGAGACTATGGCTACACCTTC.

The V call is TRBV29-1, the J call TRBJ2-7; D is unclear. Per germline, CDR1 SQVTM and CDR2 ANQGSEA. The CDR3 length is 13 residues. V dropped 4 bases and J dropped 0 bases, with 10 bases sitting between them. CDR3 protein: CSVAQTSSYEQYF. The CDR3 nucleotides read TGCAGCGTTGCGCAAACGAGCTCCTACGAGCAGTACTTC.

The J gene is TRBJ1-2, the V gene TRBV11-2, with 11 bases that match TRBD1. The V segment lost 7 bases and the J segment 6 bases; nucleotides outside the gene matches: 16. The germline V gene encodes CDR1 SGHAT and CDR2 FQNNGV. CDR3 size: 17 residues. The CDR3 loop is CASTRTGTGGPSNGYTF. The CDR3, as DNA: TGTGCCAGCACCCGTACCGGGACAGGGGGACCTAGTAATGGCTACACCTTC.

The chain employs TRBV19 and TRBJ1-4; 8 bases line up with TRBD1. Germline V CDR1 and CDR2: LNHDA, SQIVND (reference sequence). V lost 7 bases to trimming and J lost 6 bases; unmatched junction nucleotides: 7. The CDR3 spans 14 residues. CDR3 sequence reads: CASKPGQAYEKLFF. Written as DNA, the CDR3 is TGTGCCAGTAAACCGGGACAGGCCTATGAAAAACTGTTTTTT.

The gene calls are TRBV5-1 and TRBJ2-7; 8 bases map to TRBD1. Per germline, CDR1 SGHRS and CDR2 YFSETQ. The CDR3 extends over 15 amino acids. Losses at the gene ends were 4 bases for V and 5 bases for J; bases not matched to a gene: 11. The CDR3 region has the DNA TGCGCCAGCAGCAAAATCCGGGACAGGAGTAACGAGCAGTACTTC. It encodes CASSKIRDRSNEQYF.

The chain carries TRBV5-5 and TRBJ2-3; D remains ambiguous. Germline CDR1 is SGHKS and CDR2 is YYEKEE (reference sequence). V lost 1 base and J 5 bases, leaving 2 bases between the germline ends. CDR3 size: 11 residues. The CDR3 protein is CASSLKDTQYF. As DNA, the CDR3 is TGTGCCAGCAGCTTGAAAGATACGCAGTATTTT.

The gene calls are TRBV5-5 and TRBJ1-5; possible D gene TRBD1, 6 bases. The germline V gene encodes CDR1 SGHKS and CDR2 YYEKEE (reference sequence). This CDR3 comprises 17 residues. Trimming removed 4 bases at V and 0 bases at J, with 17 bases between. The CDR3 reads CASSRTGAGDSNQPQHF. CDR3 bases: TGTGCCAGCAGCCGGACGGGTGCAGGGGATAGCAATCAGCCCCAGCATTTT. Full variable domain (rest looked up from reference TRBV5-5 and TRBJ1-5): DAGVTQSPTHLIKTRGQQVTLRCSPISGHKSVSWYQQVLGQGPQFIFQYYEKEERGRGNFPDRFSARQFPNYSSELNVNALLLGDSALYLCASSRTGAGDSNQPQHFGDGTRLSIL.

The V and J genes are TRBV7-9 and TRBJ1-2; no firm D call. Germline V CDR1 and CDR2: SEHNR, FQNEAQ (reference sequence). V lost 5 bases, J lost 5 bases, and 15 bases lay in between. The CDR3 is made up of 14 amino acids. The CDR3 DNA follows: TGTGCCAGCAGCCCCGCTTTGTTCATTTATGGCTACACCTTC. Translated: CASSPALFIYGYTF.